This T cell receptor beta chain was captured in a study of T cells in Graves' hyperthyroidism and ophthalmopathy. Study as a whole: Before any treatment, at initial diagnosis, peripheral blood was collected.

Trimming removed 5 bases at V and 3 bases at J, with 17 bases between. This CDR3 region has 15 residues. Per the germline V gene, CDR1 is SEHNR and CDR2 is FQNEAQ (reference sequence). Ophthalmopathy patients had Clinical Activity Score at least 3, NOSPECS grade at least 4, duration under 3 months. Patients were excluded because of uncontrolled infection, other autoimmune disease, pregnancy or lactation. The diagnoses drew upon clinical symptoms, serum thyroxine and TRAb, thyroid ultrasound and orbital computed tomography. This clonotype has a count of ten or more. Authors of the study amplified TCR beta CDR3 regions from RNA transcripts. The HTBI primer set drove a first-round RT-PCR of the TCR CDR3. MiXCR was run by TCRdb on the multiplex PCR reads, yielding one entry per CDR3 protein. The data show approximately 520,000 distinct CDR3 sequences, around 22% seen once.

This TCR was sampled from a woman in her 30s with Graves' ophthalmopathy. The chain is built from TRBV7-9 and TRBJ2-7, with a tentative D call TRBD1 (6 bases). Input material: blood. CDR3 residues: CASSLLTGSGYEQYF. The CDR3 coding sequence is TGTGCCAGCAGCCTCCTGACAGGATCAGGCTACGAGCAGTACTTC.